The clone carrying this TCR beta chain was seen repeatedly, ten times or more. The data belong to a study of human T cells and chemical hapten exposure. TCRdb called the RACE reads again in MiXCR, with one record for every CDR3 protein. The sample lists 300,000 to 450,000 distinct CDR3 sequences, 5.5% occurring once. Noted time point: pre-sensitization, week 0. Treatment meaning: therapeutic diphenylcyclopropenone sensitization with weekly scalp DPC. The input for sequencing was whole blood, taken in connection with sensitization to the hapten diphenylcyclopropenone (DPC). This clonotype originated in a woman between 18 and 30 years old with alopecia areata. Some clones in this sample may be carry-over from other donors' samples.

The CDR3 protein is CASSKQGMFYGYTF. CDR3 nucleotides: TGTGCCAGCAGCAAACAGGGAATGTTCTATGGCTACACCTTC. This chain joins TRBV21-1 and TRBJ1-2; no check of the table's D call, TRBD1, against the DNA was made. TRBV21-1 is assigned pseudogene status. This CDR3 is 14 amino acids long.